This T cell receptor (beta chain) comes out of a study of shared clonotypes between healthy human individuals. In the study overall: A donor's plate count was three for CD4 naive and three for CD4 memory; CD8 naive had two and CD8 memory one.

Details on this clone: Its antigen is currently unknown. The sample holds other DNA sequences that translate to the same CDR3.

Whole-study findings and limits: Measured sharing among donors was expected to vary with sequencing depth. Larger estimated richness was generally recorded for naive subsets relative to memory subsets.

CDR3 length equals 14 residues. V lost 0 bases and J 2 bases, leaving 7 bases between the germline ends. Looked up from germline, CDR1 is SGHRS and CDR2 is YFSETQ. Partitioning of CD4+ cells yielded a CD45RA+ naive subset and a CD45RA-negative memory subset. The protocol was immunoSEQ multiplex PCR, while the TCRdb copy is restricted to in-frame clones and leaves out a portion. Of 2 million to 2.5 million clones listed, approximately 94% are singletons. The chain recombines TRBV5-1 with TRBJ2-3; D is unclear. Sequenced input: naive CD4+ T cells sorted from blood. Subset: CD45RA+ positively selected. The receptor was isolated from a man in his late teens or twenties in good health. The CDR3 DNA sequence: TGCGCCAGCAGCTTGGATTCCTACACAGATACGCAGTATTTT. This codes for CASSLDSYTDTQYF. Drawing the rest from reference TRBV5-1 and TRBJ2-3, the complete variable domain is KAGVTQTPRYLIKTRGQQVTLSCSPISGHRSVSWYQQTPGQGLQFLFEYFSETQRNKGNFPGRFSGRQFSNSRSEMNVSTLELGDSALYLCASSLDSYTDTQYFGPGTRLTVL.